This T cell receptor (beta chain) was retrieved from a study of tumor-infiltrating lymphocytes in localized non-small cell lung cancer. Study details: Tumor tissue and non-adjacent uninvolved lung came from each patient.

CDR1 is MNHNS, CDR2 SASEGT, per germline. Germline trimming cut 6 bases from V and 2 bases from J; bases unmatched to any gene: 3. The CDR3 covers 14 residues. The method was immunoSEQ multiplex PCR; TCRdb's version includes in-frame clones alone and lacks a portion of them. The data show 6,000 to 8,500 clones, less than 75% seen once. Broader study findings: Compared with uninvolved lung, tumors showed higher T cell infiltration by TCRbeta sequencing. IM1 and IM2 tumors showed no difference in T-cell fraction. Not all patients were TCR sequenced, owing to tissue quantity.

Comments on this clone: Its antigen is not identified.

J is TRBJ2-5 and V is TRBV6-1, with 10 bases matching TRBD2. The receptor comes from a human donor with non-small cell lung cancer. Specimen: lung tumor tissue. This CDR3 reads CASRSGGGQETQYF. The CDR3 nucleotides read TGTGCCAGCAGGAGCGGGGGGGGACAAGAGACCCAGTACTTC.